The following is a T cell receptor beta chain sequence with its context. V gave up 0 bases and J gave up 2 bases, with 8 bases separating them. The CDR3 sequence is 15 residues long. From germline, CDR1 is SGHRS and CDR2 YFSETQ. Profiled with immunoSEQ multiplex PCR; TCRdb holds only in-frame clones, not every one. The sample includes approximately 300,000 clones, more than 70% of them seen just once. This sample is part of a study of Ad26.COV2.S vaccination and SARS-CoV-2 variants. The treatment denotes: roughly 19 received Ad26.COV2.S at low or high dose, single or two shots; a few received placebo; per-sample allocation not given. Specimen acquisition occurred on day 63 following the initial vaccine or placebo injection.

This clonotype was sampled from a person aged 18-60 years who received the Ad26.COV2.S COVID-19 vaccine or a placebo. The specimen was peripheral blood, collected in a trial of Ad26.COV2.S vaccine versus placebo. This rearrangement joins TRBV5-1 to TRBJ2-2; D uncertain. The CDR3 loop is CASSLVAGNTGELFF. Written as DNA, the CDR3 is TGCGCCAGCAGCTTGGTGGCAGGCAACACCGGGGAGCTGTTTTTT.